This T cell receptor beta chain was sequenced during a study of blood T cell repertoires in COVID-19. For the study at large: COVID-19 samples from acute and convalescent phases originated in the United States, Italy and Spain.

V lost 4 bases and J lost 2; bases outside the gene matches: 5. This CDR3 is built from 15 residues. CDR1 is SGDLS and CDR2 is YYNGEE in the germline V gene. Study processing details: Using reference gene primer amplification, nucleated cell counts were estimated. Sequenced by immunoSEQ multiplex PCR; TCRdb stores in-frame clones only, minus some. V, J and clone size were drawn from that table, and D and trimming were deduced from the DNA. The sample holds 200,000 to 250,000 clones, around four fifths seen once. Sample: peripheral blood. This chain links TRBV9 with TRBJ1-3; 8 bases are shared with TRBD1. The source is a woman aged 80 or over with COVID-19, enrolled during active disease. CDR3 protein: CASSPRTGPGNTIYF. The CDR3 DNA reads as TGTGCCAGCAGCCCACGGACAGGGCCTGGAAACACCATATATTTT.